This entry lists 16 T cell receptor beta chains sequenced from one sample in a study of cytomegalovirus exposure and HLA in healthy donors. The PCR ran on 60 Vbeta and 13 Jbeta primers. Sequenced by immunoSEQ multiplex PCR; TCRdb stores in-frame clones only, minus some. The table lists approximately 150,000 clones, around 80% of them singletons, with 1.4% to 1.5% in the top ten. The sequenced sample was PBMCs. These receptors were collected from a woman under 40 in good health and CMV-seropositive.

The V call is TRBV6-4, the J call TRBJ2-1; TRBD1 aligns across 10 bases. Germline V gives CDR1 MRHNA, CDR2 SNTAGT. CDR3 length: 16 amino acids. With 2 bases clipped from V and 0 bases from J, the junction kept 1 base outside the gene matches. In nucleotides, the CDR3 is TGTGCCAGCAGTGACGGGACAGGGGACTCCTACAATGAGCAGTTCTTC. Translating it yields CASSDGTGDSYNEQFF.

This clone was seen only a few times. The chain has TRBV5-1 and TRBJ2-3; D might be TRBD2 (6 bases). The V gene's germline CDR1 is SGHRS and CDR2 YFSETQ. Trimming took 3 bases from V and 6 from J, leaving 14 bases between them. This CDR3 contains 14 residues. CDR3 region: CASSSGTGLDTQYF. The CDR3 nucleotides are TGCGCCAGCAGCTCCGGGACTGGTTTGGATACGCAGTATTTT.

This chain uses TRBV7-2 with TRBJ1-2, with 7 bases that match TRBD1. Germline V CDR1 and CDR2: SGHTA, FQGNSA. The length of the CDR3 is 12 residues. Germline trimming cut 3 bases from V and 12 bases from J; bases unmatched to any gene: 7. The CDR3 region is CASSFTGEIDTF. The CDR3 bases are TGTGCCAGCAGCTTTACAGGGGAGATAGACACCTTC.

This sequence joins TRBV27 and TRBJ2-7; D possibly corresponds to TRBD2 (6 bases). This CDR3 has 14 amino acids. Germline CDR1 MNHEY, CDR2 SMNVEV (reference sequence). Trimming removed 6 bases from V and 1 base from J, with 13 bases in between. This CDR3 is CASSPNGGSYEQYF. In DNA form, the CDR3 reads TGTGCCAGCAGCCCAAATGGAGGGTCCTACGAGCAGTACTTC.

This rearrangement joins TRBV30 to TRBJ2-3, with TRBD1 matching 10 bases. The CDR3 spans 15 residues. Germline CDR1 reads GTSNPN; CDR2 reads SVGIG (reference sequence). The V gene end was trimmed by 0 bases and the J gene end by 5 bases; junction bases not matched to a gene: 5. This CDR3 is CAWSVWTGGGDTQYF. The CDR3 DNA reads TGTGCCTGGAGTGTCTGGACAGGGGGAGGAGATACGCAGTATTTT.

The genes are TRBV19 and TRBJ1-5; D unresolved. The germline CDR1 and CDR2 sequences are LNHDA and SQIVND (reference sequence). Between the trimmed V and J ends, which lost 6 bases and 4 bases, there was a span of 16 bases. The CDR3 is 15 residues long. CDR3 bases: TGTGCCAGTAGCTATTCCCTTAACGGTAATCAGCCCCAGCATTTT. Protein: CASSYSLNGNQPQHF.

The chain is built from TRBV7-9 and TRBJ2-6; 8 bases are a match to TRBD2. Germline V lookup: CDR1 SEHNR, CDR2 FQNEAQ (reference sequence). Trimming cost V 2 bases and J 0 bases; bases outside gene matches: 3. This CDR3 is built from 17 residues. The CDR3 bases are TGTGCCAGCAGCTTAAGCGGGGGTTCCTCTGGGGCCAACGTCCTGACTTTC. Its protein is CASSLSGGSSGANVLTF.

The CDR3 coding sequence is TGCAGCGTTGGCGAGAATCCGGGTACGCAGTATTTT. Its protein product is CSVGENPGTQYF. This rearrangement joins TRBV29-1 to TRBJ2-3, with D uncertain. V was pared by 4 bases and J by 8 bases, with 13 bases between. Germline CDR1 reads SQVTM; CDR2 reads ANQGSEA. This CDR3 is 12 amino acids long.

The V gene is TRBV6-1, the J gene TRBJ1-2; D may be TRBD1 (5 bases). This CDR3 has 13 amino acids. The V end was cut by 6 bases, the J end by 4 bases, with 12 bases between. Germline V gene data show CDR1 as MNHNS and CDR2 as SASEGT. CDR3 in amino acids: CASSDDRIYGYTF. The CDR3 nucleotides are TGTGCCAGCAGCGACGACAGAATCTATGGCTACACCTTC.

This chain joins TRBV4-1 and TRBJ2-7, with 9 bases lining up with TRBD1. Per the germline V gene, CDR1 is MGHRA and CDR2 is YSYEKL. There are 15 residues in the CDR3. Losses at the gene ends were 2 bases for V and 5 bases for J; bases not matched to a gene: 7. As DNA, the CDR3 is TGCGCCAGCAGCCAACCCGGACAGGGGAGAAACGAGCAGTACTTC. It translates to CASSQPGQGRNEQYF.

The gene calls are TRBV10-3 and TRBJ2-2, with 9 bases identical to TRBD1. Per the germline V gene, CDR1 is ENHRY and CDR2 is SYGVKD. The CDR3 loop spans 17 amino acids. J lost 1 base, V lost 5 bases, and 8 bases had no gene match. The CDR3 loop reads CAISQKTGGENTGELFF. The CDR3 nucleotides are TGTGCCATCAGTCAAAAGACAGGGGGAGAGAACACCGGGGAGCTGTTTTTT.

The rearrangement uses TRBV28 and TRBJ1-5, with D hard to call. V was cut by 4 bases and J by 3 bases, with 13 bases left in between. This CDR3 is built from 15 residues. Per the germline V gene, CDR1 is MDHEN and CDR2 is SYDVKM. The CDR3 nucleotides are TGTGCCAGCAGTTCTTGGGCACAAGACAATCAGCCCCAGCATTTT. Translating gives CASSSWAQDNQPQHF. The full variable domain, completed using reference TRBV28 and TRBJ1-5, is DVKVTQSSRYLVKRTGEKVFLECVQDMDHENMFWYRQDPGLGLRLIYFSYDVKMKEKGDIPEGYSVSREKKERFSLILESASTNQTSMYLCASSSWAQDNQPQHFGDGTRLSIL.

The chain employs TRBV6-1 and TRBJ2-1, with D possibly matching TRBD2 (6 bases). Germline loops: CDR1 MNHNS, CDR2 SASEGT. V was pared by 6 bases and J by 7 bases, with 16 bases between. The CDR3 covers 14 residues. The CDR3 region is CASSPVGGENEQFF. The CDR3 DNA follows: TGTGCCAGCAGCCCCGTGGGCGGGGAAAATGAGCAGTTCTTC.

In its sample, this clone was seen a few times. This chain connects TRBV19 to TRBJ2-5; 7 bases are a match to TRBD1. The junction had 3 bases not matched to a gene; V was cut back by 1 base and J by 1 base. The germline CDR1 and CDR2 sequences are LNHDA and SQIVND (reference sequence). The CDR3 contains 15 residues. CDR3 amino acids: CASSIGYRGQETQYF. The DNA of the CDR3 is TGTGCCAGTAGTATAGGCTACAGGGGCCAAGAGACCCAGTACTTC.

The chain recombines TRBV28 with TRBJ2-7, with 8 positions matching TRBD2. The CDR3 runs to 14 residues. With 8 bases clipped from V and 2 bases from J, the junction kept 8 bases outside the gene matches. Germline V lookup: CDR1 MDHEN, CDR2 SYDVKM. The chain's CDR3 is CASRGLAGTYEQYF. Here the CDR3 DNA reads TGTGCCAGCCGTGGGTTAGCGGGGACCTACGAGCAGTACTTC.

The DNA of the CDR3 is TGTGCCAGCAGTTACTCAGGGGGCTACAACGAGCAGTACTTC. Amino acid sequence: CASSYSGGYNEQYF. The V gene is TRBV6-5, the J gene TRBJ2-7, with 7 bases fitting TRBD1. Trimming removed 0 bases from V and 5 bases from J; junction bases left unmatched: 4. The CDR3 sequence is 14 residues long. Germline-derived CDR1 and CDR2 are MNHEY and SVGAGI.